These 16 T cell receptor beta chains share one sample of origin, sequenced in a study of blood T cell repertoires in COVID-19. Data came from immunoSEQ multiplex PCR; TCRdb stores just in-frame clones and leaves some out. Among about 200,000 clones listed, about 80% were seen once. Sequencing was performed on PBMCs or T cells enriched from blood (not recorded which). The receptors derive from a woman between 45 and 60 years old who had been exposed to COVID-19.

V gene TRBV9 combines with J gene TRBJ1-1; tentatively, D is TRBD1 (5 bases). This CDR3 contains 14 residues. CDR1 is SGDLS and CDR2 is YYNGEE in the germline V gene. V lost 3 bases to trimming and J lost 4 bases, with 13 bases between them. This CDR3 reads CASSGRREGTEAFF. The CDR3 coding sequence is TGTGCCAGCAGCGGCCGCAGGGAAGGCACTGAAGCTTTCTTT.

This chain connects TRBV4-3 to TRBJ1-2; maybe TRBD1 (6 bases). Trimming left V 3 bases short and J 0 bases short, with 8 bases between. There are 14 residues in the CDR3. CDR1 and CDR2 (germline): LGHNA, YSLEER. The CDR3 reads CASSHGTSNYGYTF. CDR3 nucleotide sequence: TGCGCCAGCAGCCACGGGACATCTAACTATGGCTACACCTTC.

This rearrangement joins TRBV27 to TRBJ1-4, with 7 bases aligning to TRBD1. Germline CDR1 is MNHEY and CDR2 is SMNVEV (reference sequence). After removal of 4 bases from V and 5 bases from J, the junction contained 4 bases not matched to a gene. This CDR3 contains 14 residues. CDR3 DNA: TGTGCCAGCAGTTGGGGACAGAGGAATGAAAAACTGTTTTTT. It encodes CASSWGQRNEKLFF.

This clone has a single count. Here the CDR3 reads CASSAMSRETEAFF. CDR3 nucleotide sequence: TGTGCCAGCAGCGCCATGTCCAGGGAAACTGAAGCTTTCTTT. The gene calls are TRBV9 and TRBJ1-1, with a possible D match to TRBD1 (5 bases). The germline V and J ends were trimmed by 3 bases and 5 bases, with 14 bases remaining between them. This CDR3 contains 14 residues. Germline V gene lookup returns CDR1 SGDLS and CDR2 YYNGEE.

The chain has TRBV7-9 and TRBJ2-7, with D possibly matching TRBD2 (5 bases). Germline CDR1 is SEHNR and CDR2 is FQNEAQ (reference sequence). V was clipped by 4 bases and J by 5 bases, with 12 bases between them. CDR3 length: 13 residues. The CDR3 bases are TGTGCCAGCAGCTCGAATCCGGGGAACGAGCAGTACTTC. It is translated as CASSSNPGNEQYF.

This clone appeared once. CDR3 sequence (DNA): TGTGCCAGTAGGGATTACAGGGGGCAAAATTCACCCCTCCACTTT. Protein: CASRDYRGQNSPLHF. The chain recombines TRBV19 with TRBJ1-6, with 9 bases that match TRBD1. This CDR3 contains 15 residues. The V segment lost 6 bases and the J segment 7 bases; nucleotides outside the gene matches: 7. Germline lookup yields CDR1 LNHDA and CDR2 SQIVND (reference sequence).

The chain joins TRBV14 to TRBJ1-4; D remains ambiguous. V gave up 3 bases and J gave up 8 bases, with 10 bases separating them. The CDR3 has 13 residues. The V gene's germline CDR1 is SGHDN and CDR2 FVKESK. DNA for the CDR3: TGTGCCAGCAGCCACCTAACCGAGGAAAAACTGTTTTTT. It is translated as CASSHLTEEKLFF.

This clone was counted once. This chain connects TRBV20-1 to TRBJ1-1, with D maybe TRBD1 (6 bases). This CDR3 has 11 residues. V lost 5 bases, J lost 5 bases, and 9 bases lay in between. From germline, CDR1 is DFQATT and CDR2 SNEGSKA (reference sequence). CDR3 sequence (DNA): TGCAGTGCTCGTGACAGGACTGAAGCTTTCTTT. Translating gives CSARDRTEAFF.

The chain uses TRBV7-2 and TRBJ2-5; D gene unclear. The CDR3 is 13 residues long. The germline CDR1 and CDR2 sequences are SGHTA and FQGNSA. Trimming stripped 5 bases from V and 1 base from J, with 8 bases between. In DNA form, the CDR3 reads TGTGCCAGCAGCACATCCTTCCAAGAGACCCAGTACTTC. It translates to CASSTSFQETQYF.

The chain couples TRBV2 to TRBJ1-2, with 8 nucleotides matching TRBD1. The CDR3 consists of 14 residues. Germline CDR1 SNHLY, CDR2 FYNNEI. Trimming cost V 6 bases and J 3 bases; bases outside gene matches: 6. Written as DNA, the CDR3 is TGTGCCAGCAGGGTGACAGGGGCGGACTATGGCTACACCTTC. This codes for CASRVTGADYGYTF.

This rearrangement joins TRBV19 to TRBJ2-2; tentative D call: TRBD1 (6 bases). This CDR3 contains 14 residues. Germline loops: CDR1 LNHDA, CDR2 SQIVND (reference sequence). Deletions cut 4 bases from V and 8 bases from J, with 14 bases between. The CDR3 bases are TGTGCCAGTAGTACCACAGGGTTTCGAGGGGAGCTGTTTTTT. Residues: CASSTTGFRGELFF.

The V call is TRBV3-1 (or the pseudogene TRBV3-2), the J call TRBJ1-2; no clear D. Germline V lookup: CDR1 LGHDT, CDR2 YNNKEL (reference sequence). With 2 bases removed from V and 7 bases from J, the gap between germline ends came to 11 bases. The length of the CDR3 is 13 residues. CDR3 loop: CASSQQTNLGYTF. CDR3 nucleotides: TGTGCCAGCAGCCAACAAACTAATCTTGGCTACACCTTC.

V and J are TRBV6-2 or TRBV6-3 and TRBJ1-2; 7 bases map to TRBD1. The germline CDR1 and CDR2 sequences are MNHEY and SVGEGT. Germline trimming cut 0 bases from V and 8 bases from J; bases unmatched to any gene: 9. This CDR3 is 15 amino acids long. The CDR3 bases are TGTGCCAGCAGTTACTCCGGGACAGTTTTGAGCGGCTACACCTTC. Translating it yields CASSYSGTVLSGYTF.

The chain links TRBV5-4 to TRBJ2-5; maybe TRBD2 (5 bases). Trimming pared 2 bases from V and 3 bases from J, leaving 8 bases between. The germline gives CDR1 SGHNT, CDR2 YYREEE (reference sequence). CDR3 length: 13 amino acids. The DNA for the CDR3 is TGTGCCAGCAGCTTACCCGGGGAAGAGACCCAGTACTTC. Protein product: CASSLPGEETQYF.

This clone was recorded once. CDR3 region: CASSAPGQGGKNEKLFF. Here the CDR3 DNA reads TGTGCCAGCAGCGCCCCGGGACAGGGAGGCAAAAATGAAAAACTGTTTTTT. The chain carries TRBV9 and TRBJ1-4, with 9 positions matching TRBD1. CDR3 length: 17 amino acids. Germline V lookup: CDR1 SGDLS, CDR2 YYNGEE. Germline trimming cut 3 bases from V and 5 bases from J; bases unmatched to any gene: 11.

The chain has TRBV9 and TRBJ1-5; maybe TRBD1 (6 bases). The germline V gene encodes CDR1 SGDLS and CDR2 YYNGEE. The ends were cut back, 4 bases at V and 0 bases at J, with 11 bases in the middle. The CDR3 totals 15 residues. The chain's CDR3 is CASSPDSYSNQPQHF. The DNA of the CDR3 is TGTGCCAGCAGCCCGGACAGCTATAGCAATCAGCCCCAGCATTTT.